The T cell receptor beta chain described here comes from a study of CXCR3-negative and CXCR3-positive naive CD8 T cells. Overall study context: Sequencing brought in 130 million or so TRB reads altogether, and each library got about 1.5 +/- 0.3 million.

Study-wide findings and caveats: Naive subsets did not differ in surface CD5, and the authors estimated TCR strength using properties of the TRB CDR3. A higher hydrophobicity marked the TRB CDR3s of CXCR3-positive naive cells versus CXCR3-negative naive cells.

With UMI labels, 5' RACE was used to prepare the TRB cDNA libraries. TCRdb re-called the 5' RACE reads and shows each CDR3 protein once, DNA omitted. The specimen's table records approximately 130,000 distinct CDR3 sequences. With 300,000 cells each, the CD8+ T cell subsets were individually sorted in triplicate. As regards this clonotype: Its antigen is not identified.

The CDR3 has 14 residues. In germline, CDR1 is SGHRS, CDR2 YFSETQ. The sample comprised naive CXCR3+ CD8+ T cells from blood. Stated subset: CD45RO-CCR7+CD27+CD95- naive CD8+ T cells expressing CXCR3 (TNR3+). The sequence was obtained from a human donor in good health. Some clones in this sample may be carry-over from other donors' samples. The chain combines TRBV5-1 with TRBJ1-3; TCRdb gives TRBD1 as the D gene, but with no DNA this cannot be confirmed. CDR3 sequence: CASSNAGSENTIYF. The full variable domain, its missing parts supplied by reference TRBV5-1 and TRBJ1-3, is KAGVTQTPRYLIKTRGQQVTLSCSPISGHRSVSWYQQTPGQGLQFLFEYFSETQRNKGNFPGRFSGRQFSNSRSEMNVSTLELGDSALYLCASSNAGSENTIYFGEGSWLTVV.